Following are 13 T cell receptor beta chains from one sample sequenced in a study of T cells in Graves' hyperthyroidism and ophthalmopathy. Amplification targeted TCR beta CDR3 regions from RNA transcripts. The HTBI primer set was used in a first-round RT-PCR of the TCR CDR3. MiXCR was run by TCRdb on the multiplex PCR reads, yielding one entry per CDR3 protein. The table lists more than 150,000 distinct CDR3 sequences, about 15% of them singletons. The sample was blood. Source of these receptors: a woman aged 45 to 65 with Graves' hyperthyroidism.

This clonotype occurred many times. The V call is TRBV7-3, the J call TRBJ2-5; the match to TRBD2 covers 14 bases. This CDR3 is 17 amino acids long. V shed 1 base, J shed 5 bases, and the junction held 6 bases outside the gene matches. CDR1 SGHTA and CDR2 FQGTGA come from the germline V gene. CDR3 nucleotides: TGTGCCAGCAGCTTAAAGGGACTAGCGGGGGAGTGGGAGACCCAGTACTTC. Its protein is CASSLKGLAGEWETQYF.

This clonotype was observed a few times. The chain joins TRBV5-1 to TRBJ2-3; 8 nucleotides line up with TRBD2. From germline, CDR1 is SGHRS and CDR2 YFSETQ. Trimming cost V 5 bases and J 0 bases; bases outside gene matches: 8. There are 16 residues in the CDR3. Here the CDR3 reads CASSKHSGESTDTQYF. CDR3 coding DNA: TGCGCCAGCAGTAAACATAGCGGGGAAAGCACAGATACGCAGTATTTT.

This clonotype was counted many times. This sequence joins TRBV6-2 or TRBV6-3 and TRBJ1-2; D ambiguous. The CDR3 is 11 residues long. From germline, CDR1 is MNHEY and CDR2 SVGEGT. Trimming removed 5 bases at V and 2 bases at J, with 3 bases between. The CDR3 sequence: CASSDNYGYTF. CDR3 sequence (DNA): TGTGCCAGCAGTGACAACTATGGCTACACCTTC.

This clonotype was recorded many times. CDR3 protein: CASSYGLAGGVYNEQFF. CDR3 DNA sequence: TGTGCCAGCAGCTATGGACTAGCGGGGGGGGTCTACAATGAGCAGTTCTTC. The V gene is TRBV11-2, the J gene TRBJ2-1; 15 nucleotides agree with TRBD2. This CDR3 has 17 amino acids. The germline gives CDR1 SGHAT, CDR2 FQNNGV. V shed 4 bases, J shed 3 bases, and the junction held 4 bases outside the gene matches.

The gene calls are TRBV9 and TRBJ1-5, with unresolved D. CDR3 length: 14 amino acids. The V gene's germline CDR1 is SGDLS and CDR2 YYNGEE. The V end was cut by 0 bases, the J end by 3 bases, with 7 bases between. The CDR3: CASSVGSTNQPQHF. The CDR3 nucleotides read TGTGCCAGCAGCGTAGGCAGCACCAATCAGCCCCAGCATTTT.

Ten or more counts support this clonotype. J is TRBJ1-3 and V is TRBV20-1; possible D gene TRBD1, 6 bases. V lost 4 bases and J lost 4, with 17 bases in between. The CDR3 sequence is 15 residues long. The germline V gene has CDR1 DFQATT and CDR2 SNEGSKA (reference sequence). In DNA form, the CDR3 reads TGCAGTGCTACCCCCCCGGGGGCGGGCGGAAACACCATATATTTT. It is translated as CSATPPGAGGNTIYF.

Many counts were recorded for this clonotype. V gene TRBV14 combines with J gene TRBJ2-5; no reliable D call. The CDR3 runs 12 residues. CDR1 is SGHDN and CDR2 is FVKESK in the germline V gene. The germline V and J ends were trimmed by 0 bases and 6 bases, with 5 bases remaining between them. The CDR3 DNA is TGTGCCAGCAGCCAAGATAGGAAGACCCAGTACTTC. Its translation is CASSQDRKTQYF.

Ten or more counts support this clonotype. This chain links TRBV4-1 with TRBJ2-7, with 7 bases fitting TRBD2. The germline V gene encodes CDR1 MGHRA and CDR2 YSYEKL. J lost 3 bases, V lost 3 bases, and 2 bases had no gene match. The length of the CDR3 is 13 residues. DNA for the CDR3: TGCGCCAGCAGCCATTCGGGGGGCTACGAGCAGTACTTC. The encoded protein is CASSHSGGYEQYF.

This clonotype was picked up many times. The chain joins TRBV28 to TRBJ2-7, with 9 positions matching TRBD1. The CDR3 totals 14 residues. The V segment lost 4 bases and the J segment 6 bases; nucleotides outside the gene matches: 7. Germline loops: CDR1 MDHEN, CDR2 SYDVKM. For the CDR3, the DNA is TGTGCCAGCAGTTCGGGGACAGGGTTTATCGAGCAGTACTTC. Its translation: CASSSGTGFIEQYF.

The CDR3 sequence: CASSLEGRGSYEQYF. CDR3 coding DNA: TGCGCCAGCAGCTTGGAGGGCAGGGGCTCCTACGAGCAGTACTTC. The chain combines TRBV5-1 with TRBJ2-7; maybe TRBD1 (6 bases). The CDR3 covers 15 residues. Per germline, CDR1 SGHRS and CDR2 YFSETQ. The V and J ends lost 0 bases and 0 bases respectively, with 10 bases between them.

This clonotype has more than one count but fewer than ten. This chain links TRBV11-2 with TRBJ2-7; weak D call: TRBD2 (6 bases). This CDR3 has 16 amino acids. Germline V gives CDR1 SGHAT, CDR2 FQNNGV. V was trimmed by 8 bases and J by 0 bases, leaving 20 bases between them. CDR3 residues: CASGSWAGPSSYEQYF. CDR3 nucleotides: TGTGCCAGCGGCTCCTGGGCGGGACCGAGCTCCTACGAGCAGTACTTC.

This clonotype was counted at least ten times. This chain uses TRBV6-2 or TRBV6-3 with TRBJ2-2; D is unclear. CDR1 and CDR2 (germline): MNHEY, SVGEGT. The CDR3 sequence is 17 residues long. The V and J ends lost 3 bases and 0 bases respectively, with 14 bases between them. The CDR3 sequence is CASSYQAGTANTGELFF. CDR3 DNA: TGTGCCAGCAGTTATCAGGCCGGTACCGCGAACACCGGGGAGCTGTTTTTT.

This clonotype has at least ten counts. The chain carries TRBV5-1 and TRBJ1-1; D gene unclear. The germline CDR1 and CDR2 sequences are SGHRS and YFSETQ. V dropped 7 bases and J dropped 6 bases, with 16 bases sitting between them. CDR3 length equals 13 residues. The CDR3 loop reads CASGRGVHPEAFF. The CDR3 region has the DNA TGCGCCAGCGGCCGGGGAGTACACCCTGAAGCTTTCTTT.